The 9 T cell receptor beta chains below all came from one sample that was sequenced in a study of technical replicates of blood from several donors (TCRdb year 2017). The protocol used for the library was the immunoSEQ multiplex PCR assay. The table comes from immuneACCESS by way of TCRdb, which keeps in-frame sequences with V and J called. Part of the clones is missing from these tables; in studies checked, under half for an unresolved V gene and the rest for unknown reasons. The sample yields roughly 76,000 clones; 65% to 90% were counted once. The ten biggest clones cover roughly 4.9% of the sample. Sequenced material: PBMCs. The receptor set was obtained from a human donor in good health. Some clones in this sample may be carry-over from other donors' samples.

This chain uses TRBV4-3 with TRBJ2-6; TRBD1 might be the D (6 bases). CDR1 and CDR2 (germline): LGHNA, YSLEER. There are 16 residues in the CDR3. V lost 3 bases and J 2 bases, leaving 11 bases between the germline ends. As DNA, the CDR3 is TGCGCCAGCAGCCACTTTGCAGGGGCTGGGGCCAACGTCCTGACTTTC. Amino acid sequence: CASSHFAGAGANVLTF.

This rearrangement joins TRBV7-2 to TRBJ2-2, with 7 bases fitting TRBD1. The CDR3 runs 14 residues. Germline trimming cut 4 bases from V and 6 bases from J; bases unmatched to any gene: 5. Looked up from germline, CDR1 is SGHTA and CDR2 is FQGNSA. The CDR3 reads CASSSTGYAGELFF. CDR3 bases: TGTGCCAGCAGCTCGACAGGGTACGCCGGGGAGCTGTTTTTT.

The CDR3 here is CASSSQGADSPLHF. CDR3 nucleotide sequence: TGCGCCAGCAGCTCACAGGGGGCAGATTCACCCCTCCACTTT. The chain is built from TRBV5-1 and TRBJ1-6; 9 positions agree with TRBD1. The CDR3 has 14 amino acids. Trimming at V came to 3 bases and at J to 8 bases, leaving 3 bases not matched to a gene. The V gene's germline CDR1 is SGHRS and CDR2 YFSETQ.

V is TRBV7-2 and J is TRBJ2-3; TRBD1 agrees at 9 bases. This CDR3 is built from 21 residues. The germline V gene encodes CDR1 SGHTA and CDR2 FQGNSA. The V segment lost 0 bases and the J segment 1 base; nucleotides outside the gene matches: 17. As DNA, the CDR3 is TGTGCCAGCAGCTTAGCTAGGGACAGGGAGAGCAACCGAGGGGGCACAGATACGCAGTATTTT. It encodes CASSLARDRESNRGGTDTQYF.

This clone was detected only once. The chain carries TRBV4-3 and TRBJ2-7; 7 bases agree with TRBD2. Trimming cost V 4 bases and J 0 bases; bases outside gene matches: 12. Per germline, CDR1 LGHNA and CDR2 YSLEER. The CDR3 sequence is 17 residues long. CDR3: CASSPRVSGAISYEQYF. The CDR3 DNA follows: TGCGCCAGCAGCCCGAGGGTGAGCGGGGCCATCTCCTACGAGCAGTACTTC.

V is TRBV5-4 and J is TRBJ2-3; 11 bases align to TRBD2. Germline CDR1 reads SGHNT; CDR2 reads YYREEE (reference sequence). The CDR3 totals 16 residues. The V and J ends lost 4 bases and 2 bases, in that order; junction bases with no gene match: 6. The CDR3 is CASSMALAGDTDTQYF. CDR3 in DNA: TGTGCCAGCAGCATGGCACTAGCGGGAGACACAGATACGCAGTATTTT.

V gene TRBV5-8 combines with J gene TRBJ2-5; 11 nucleotides match TRBD2. The junction had 4 bases not matched to a gene; V was cut back by 2 bases and J by 1 base. This CDR3 spans 16 amino acids. The germline CDR1 and CDR2 sequences are SGHTS and YDEGEE. The CDR3 protein is CASSFGSGRAQETQYF. CDR3 sequence (DNA): TGTGCCAGCAGCTTTGGTAGCGGGAGGGCCCAAGAGACCCAGTACTTC.

The chain uses TRBV15 and TRBJ1-2; a weak D match, TRBD1 (5 bases). V gave up 0 bases and J gave up 8 bases, with 10 bases separating them. Germline V gene lookup returns CDR1 LNHNV and CDR2 YYDKDF (reference sequence). The CDR3 has 13 amino acids. CDR3 residues: CATSRESGEGYTF. The CDR3, as DNA: TGTGCCACCAGCAGAGAATCGGGGGAGGGCTACACCTTC.

J is TRBJ1-1 and V is TRBV12-5; 9 nucleotides line up with TRBD1. V trimming: 4 bases; J trimming: 1 base; junction bases outside the gene matches: 4. Germline assignment: CDR1 LGHNT and CDR2 FRNRAP. The CDR3 loop spans 15 amino acids. In DNA, the CDR3 is TGTGCTAGTGGTTCCCCGGGACAGGGGAACACTGAAGCTTTCTTT. Translating it yields CASGSPGQGNTEAFF. Combining the CDR3 with reference TRBV12-5 and TRBJ1-1 gives the whole variable domain DARVTQTPRHKVTEMGQEVTMRCQPILGHNTVFWYRQTMMQGLELLAYFRNRAPLDDSGMPKDRFSAEMPDATLATLKIQPSEPRDSAVYFCASGSPGQGNTEAFFGQGTRLTVV.